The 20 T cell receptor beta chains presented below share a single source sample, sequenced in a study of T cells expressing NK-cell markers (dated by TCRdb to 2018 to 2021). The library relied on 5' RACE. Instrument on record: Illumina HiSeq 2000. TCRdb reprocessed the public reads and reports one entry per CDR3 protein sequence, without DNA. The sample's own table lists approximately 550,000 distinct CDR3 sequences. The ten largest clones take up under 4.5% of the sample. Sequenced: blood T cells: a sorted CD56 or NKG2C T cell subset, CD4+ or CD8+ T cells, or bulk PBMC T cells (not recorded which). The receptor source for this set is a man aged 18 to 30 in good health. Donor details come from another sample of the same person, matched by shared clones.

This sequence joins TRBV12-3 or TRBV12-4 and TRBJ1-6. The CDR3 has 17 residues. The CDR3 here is CASSLETGRPHNSPLHF.

CDR3 sequence: CASRSGLRDEQFF. The rearrangement links TRBV2 to TRBJ2-1; the TCRdb call, TRBD2, lacks DNA for checking. The CDR3 runs 13 residues. CDR1 and CDR2 (germline): SNHLY, FYNNEI.

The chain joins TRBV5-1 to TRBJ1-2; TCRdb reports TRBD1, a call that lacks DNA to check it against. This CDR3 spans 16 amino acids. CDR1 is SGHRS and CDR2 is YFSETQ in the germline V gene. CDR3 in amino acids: CARTRLNREASYGYTF.

The CDR3 loop is CASSVLASGSGDEQFF. The chain links TRBV5-1 to TRBJ2-1; TCRdb selects TRBD2, and the lack of DNA leaves this call unchecked. The CDR3 extends over 16 amino acids. Germline V gene lookup returns CDR1 SGHRS and CDR2 YFSETQ. Full variable domain (rest looked up from reference TRBV5-1 and TRBJ2-1): KAGVTQTPRYLIKTRGQQVTLSCSPISGHRSVSWYQQTPGQGLQFLFEYFSETQRNKGNFPGRFSGRQFSNSRSEMNVSTLELGDSALYLCASSVLASGSGDEQFFGPGTRLTVL.

The CDR3 sequence is CASSSQGASPGELFF. The chain has TRBV11-2 and TRBJ2-2; the D call of TRBD1 rests on TCRdb alone, since no DNA is present to check it. Germline loops: CDR1 SGHAT, CDR2 FQNNGV. This CDR3 is built from 15 residues.

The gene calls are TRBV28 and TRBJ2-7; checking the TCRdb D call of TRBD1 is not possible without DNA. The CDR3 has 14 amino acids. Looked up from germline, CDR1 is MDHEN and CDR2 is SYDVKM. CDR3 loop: CASRVTGTPYEQYF. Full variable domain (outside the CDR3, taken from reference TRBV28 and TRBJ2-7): DVKVTQSSRYLVKRTGEKVFLECVQDMDHENMFWYRQDPGLGLRLIYFSYDVKMKEKGDIPEGYSVSREKKERFSLILESASTNQTSMYLCASRVTGTPYEQYFGPGTRLTVT.

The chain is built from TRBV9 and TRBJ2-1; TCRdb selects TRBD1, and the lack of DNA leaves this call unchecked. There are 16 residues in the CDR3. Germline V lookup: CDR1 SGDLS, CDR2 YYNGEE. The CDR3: CASSDGPGGFYNEQFF.

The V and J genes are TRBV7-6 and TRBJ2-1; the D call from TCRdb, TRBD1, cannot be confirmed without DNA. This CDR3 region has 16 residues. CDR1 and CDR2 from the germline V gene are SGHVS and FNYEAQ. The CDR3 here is CASSSPDGTTYNEQFF.

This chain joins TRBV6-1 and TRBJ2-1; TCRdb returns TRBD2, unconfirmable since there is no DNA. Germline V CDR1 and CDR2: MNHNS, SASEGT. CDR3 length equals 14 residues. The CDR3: CASALYTGGDEQFF.

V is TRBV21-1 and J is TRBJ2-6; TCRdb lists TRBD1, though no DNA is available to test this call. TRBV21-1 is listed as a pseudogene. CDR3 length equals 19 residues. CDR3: CASSKTTGALNSGANVLTF.

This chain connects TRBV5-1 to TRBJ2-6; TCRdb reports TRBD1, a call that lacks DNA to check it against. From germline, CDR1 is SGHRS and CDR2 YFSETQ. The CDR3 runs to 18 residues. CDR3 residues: CASSLVSGRLSGANVLTF.

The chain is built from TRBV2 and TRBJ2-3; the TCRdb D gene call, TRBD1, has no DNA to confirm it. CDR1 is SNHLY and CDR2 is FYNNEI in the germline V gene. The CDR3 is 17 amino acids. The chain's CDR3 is CASSDFRGSIATDTQYF. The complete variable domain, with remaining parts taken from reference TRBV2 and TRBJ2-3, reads EPEVTQTPSHQVTQMGQEVILRCVPISNHLYFYWYRQILGQKVEFLVSFYNNEISEKSEIFDDQFSVERPDGSNFTLKIRSTKLEDSAMYFCASSDFRGSIATDTQYFGPGTRLTVL.

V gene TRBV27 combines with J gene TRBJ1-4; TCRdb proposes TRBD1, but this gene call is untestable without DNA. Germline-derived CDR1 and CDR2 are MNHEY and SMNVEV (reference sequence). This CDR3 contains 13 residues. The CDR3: CASRQGASEKLFF.

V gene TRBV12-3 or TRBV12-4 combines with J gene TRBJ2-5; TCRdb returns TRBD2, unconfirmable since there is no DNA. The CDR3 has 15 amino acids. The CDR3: CASSLSGRSQETQYF.

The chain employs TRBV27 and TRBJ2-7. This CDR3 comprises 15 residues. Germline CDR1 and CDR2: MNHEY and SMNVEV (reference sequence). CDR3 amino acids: CASSLSWGNSYEQYF.

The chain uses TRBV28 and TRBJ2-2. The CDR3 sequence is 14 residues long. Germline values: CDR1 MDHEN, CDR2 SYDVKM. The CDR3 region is CASSPGRVTGELFF. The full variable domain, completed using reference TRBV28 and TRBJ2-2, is DVKVTQSSRYLVKRTGEKVFLECVQDMDHENMFWYRQDPGLGLRLIYFSYDVKMKEKGDIPEGYSVSREKKERFSLILESASTNQTSMYLCASSPGRVTGELFFGEGSRLTVL.

The CDR3 protein is CASSLKRASSYEQYF. The gene calls are TRBV7-8 and TRBJ2-7; the D call of TRBD2 rests on TCRdb alone, since no DNA is present to check it. This CDR3 contains 15 residues. The germline V gene encodes CDR1 SGHVS and CDR2 FQNEAQ. The entire variable domain, with the rest obtained from reference TRBV7-8 and TRBJ2-7, is as follows: GAGVSQSPRYKVAKRGQDVALRCDPISGHVSLFWYQQALGQGPEFLTYFQNEAQLDKSGLPSDRFFAERPEGSVSTLKIQRTQQEDSAVYLCASSLKRASSYEQYFGPGTRLTVT.

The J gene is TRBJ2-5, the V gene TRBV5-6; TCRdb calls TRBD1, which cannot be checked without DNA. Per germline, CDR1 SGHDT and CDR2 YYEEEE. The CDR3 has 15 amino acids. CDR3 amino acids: CASSLAPTVKETQYF. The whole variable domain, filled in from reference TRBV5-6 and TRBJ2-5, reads DAGVTQSPTHLIKTRGQQVTLRCSPKSGHDTVSWYQQALGQGPQFIFQYYEEEERQRGNFPDRFSGHQFPNYSSELNVNALLLGDSALYLCASSLAPTVKETQYFGPGTRLLVL.

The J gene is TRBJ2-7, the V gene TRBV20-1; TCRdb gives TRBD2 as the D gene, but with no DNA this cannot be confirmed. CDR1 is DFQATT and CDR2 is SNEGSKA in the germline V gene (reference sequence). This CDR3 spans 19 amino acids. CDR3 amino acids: CSAGAPGLAGGLRSYEQYF.

The CDR3 here is CASSLNSGPGGTVDTQYF. The rearrangement links TRBV7-3 to TRBJ2-3; TCRdb's D call of TRBD1 is untestable without DNA. This CDR3 is built from 18 residues. Germline V gene lookup returns CDR1 SGHTA and CDR2 FQGTGA.